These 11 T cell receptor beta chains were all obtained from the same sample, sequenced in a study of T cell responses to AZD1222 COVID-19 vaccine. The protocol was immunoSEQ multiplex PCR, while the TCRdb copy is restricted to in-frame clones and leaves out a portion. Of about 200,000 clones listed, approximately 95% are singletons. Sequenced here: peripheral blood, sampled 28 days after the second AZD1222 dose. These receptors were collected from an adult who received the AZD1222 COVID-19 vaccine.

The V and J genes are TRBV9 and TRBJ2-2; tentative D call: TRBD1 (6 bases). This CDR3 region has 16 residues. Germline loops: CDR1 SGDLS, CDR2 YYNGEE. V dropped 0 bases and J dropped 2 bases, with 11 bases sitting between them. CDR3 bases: TGTGCCAGCAGCGTAGCGGAACAGGGCAACACCGGGGAGCTGTTTTTT. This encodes CASSVAEQGNTGELFF.

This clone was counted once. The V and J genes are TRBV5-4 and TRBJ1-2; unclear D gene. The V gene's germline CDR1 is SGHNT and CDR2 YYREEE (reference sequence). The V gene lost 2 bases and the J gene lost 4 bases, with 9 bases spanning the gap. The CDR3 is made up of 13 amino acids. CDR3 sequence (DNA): TGTGCCAGCAGCTTAACCGGACCCTATGGCTACACCTTC. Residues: CASSLTGPYGYTF.

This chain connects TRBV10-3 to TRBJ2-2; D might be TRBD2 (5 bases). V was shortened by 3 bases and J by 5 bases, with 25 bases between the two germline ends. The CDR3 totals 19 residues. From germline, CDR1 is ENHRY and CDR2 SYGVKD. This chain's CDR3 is CAISDRVRLKPLGTGELFF. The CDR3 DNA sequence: TGTGCCATCAGTGATCGAGTCAGACTAAAACCCCTAGGAACCGGGGAGCTGTTTTTT.

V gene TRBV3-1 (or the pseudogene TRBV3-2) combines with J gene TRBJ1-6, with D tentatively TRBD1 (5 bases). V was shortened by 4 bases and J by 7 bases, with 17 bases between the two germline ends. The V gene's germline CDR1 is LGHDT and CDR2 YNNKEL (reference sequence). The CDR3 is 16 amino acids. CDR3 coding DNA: TGTGCCAGCAGCCTTTCCTCGACGACAGTCAATTCACCCCTCCACTTT. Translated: CASSLSSTTVNSPLHF.

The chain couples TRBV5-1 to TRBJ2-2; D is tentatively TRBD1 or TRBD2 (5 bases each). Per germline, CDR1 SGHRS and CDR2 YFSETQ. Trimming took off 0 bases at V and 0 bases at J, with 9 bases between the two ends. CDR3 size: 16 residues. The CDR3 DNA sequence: TGCGCCAGCAGCTTGGGGGGGACGTCGAACACCGGGGAGCTGTTTTTT. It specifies CASSLGGTSNTGELFF. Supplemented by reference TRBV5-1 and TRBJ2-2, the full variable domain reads KAGVTQTPRYLIKTRGQQVTLSCSPISGHRSVSWYQQTPGQGLQFLFEYFSETQRNKGNFPGRFSGRQFSNSRSEMNVSTLELGDSALYLCASSLGGTSNTGELFFGEGSRLTVL.

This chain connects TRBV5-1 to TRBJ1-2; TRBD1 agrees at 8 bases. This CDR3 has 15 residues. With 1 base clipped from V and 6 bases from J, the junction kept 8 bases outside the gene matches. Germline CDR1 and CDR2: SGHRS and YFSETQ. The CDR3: CASSLRFRGLDGYTF. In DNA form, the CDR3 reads TGCGCCAGCAGCTTGAGGTTCAGGGGGCTCGATGGCTACACCTTC. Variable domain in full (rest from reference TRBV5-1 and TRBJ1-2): KAGVTQTPRYLIKTRGQQVTLSCSPISGHRSVSWYQQTPGQGLQFLFEYFSETQRNKGNFPGRFSGRQFSNSRSEMNVSTLELGDSALYLCASSLRFRGLDGYTFGSGTRLTVV.

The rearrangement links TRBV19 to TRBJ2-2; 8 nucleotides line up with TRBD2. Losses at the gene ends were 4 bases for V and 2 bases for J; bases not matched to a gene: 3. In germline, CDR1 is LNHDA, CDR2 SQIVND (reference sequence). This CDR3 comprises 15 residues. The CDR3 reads CASSSVAGNTGELFF. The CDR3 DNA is TGTGCCAGTAGTAGCGTAGCGGGAAACACCGGGGAGCTGTTTTTT.

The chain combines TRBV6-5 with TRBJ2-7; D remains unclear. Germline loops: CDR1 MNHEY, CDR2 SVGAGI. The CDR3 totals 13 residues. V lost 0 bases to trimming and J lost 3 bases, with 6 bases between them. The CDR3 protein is CASSYSTNYEQYF. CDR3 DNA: TGTGCCAGCAGTTACTCGACAAACTACGAGCAGTACTTC.

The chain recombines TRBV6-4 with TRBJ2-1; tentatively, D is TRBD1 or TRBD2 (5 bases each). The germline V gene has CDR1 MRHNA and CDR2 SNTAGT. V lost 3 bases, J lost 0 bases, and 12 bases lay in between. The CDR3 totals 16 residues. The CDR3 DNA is TGTGCCAGCAGTGAAAGAGGGGTCAGCTCCTACAATGAGCAGTTCTTC. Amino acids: CASSERGVSSYNEQFF.

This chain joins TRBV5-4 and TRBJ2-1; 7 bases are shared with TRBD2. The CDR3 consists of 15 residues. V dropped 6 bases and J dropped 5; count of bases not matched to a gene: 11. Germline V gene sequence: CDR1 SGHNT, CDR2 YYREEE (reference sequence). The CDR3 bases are TGTGCCAGCACCTCCGGAGGGAGGGTGGACAATGAGCAGTTCTTC. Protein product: CASTSGGRVDNEQFF.

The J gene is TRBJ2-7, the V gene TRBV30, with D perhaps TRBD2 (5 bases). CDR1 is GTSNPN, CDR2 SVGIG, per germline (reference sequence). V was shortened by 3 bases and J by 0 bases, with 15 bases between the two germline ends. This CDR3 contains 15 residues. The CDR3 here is CAWSLKRVSSYEQYF. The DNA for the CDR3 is TGTGCCTGGAGCCTCAAGAGGGTCTCCTCCTACGAGCAGTACTTC.